Listed below are T cell receptor beta chains from one sample, sequenced in a study of CD8 T cells in Susac syndrome. TCRdb analysed the immunoSEQ multiplex PCR reads with MiXCR anew, one entry per CDR3 protein. The top ten clones hold more than 0.09% of a sample with about 430,000 distinct CDR3 sequences, approximately 85% of them seen once. What was sequenced was CD8+ T cells from PBMCs. Source of these receptors: a human donor with multiple sclerosis. CDR3s leave out the opening cysteine and the closing phenylalanine or tryptophan.

v_gene	j_gene	CDR3aa
TRBV5-1	TRBJ2-2	ASSWTSLAELRMMNTGELF
TRBV19	TRBJ2-1	ASNLGAGEQF
TRBV7-9	TRBJ2-3	ASSLEIGAQDTQY
TRBV3-1	TRBJ2-2	ASSLAGGLGTGELF
TRBV12-3/TRBV12-4	TRBJ2-7	ASSPEGPSYEQY
TRBV14	TRBJ2-2	ASSQSEQNTGELF
TRBV12-3/TRBV12-4	TRBJ1-5	ASSLADGQGQYQPQH
TRBV3-1	TRBJ2-7	ASSYKGLASDEQY
TRBV12-3/TRBV12-4	TRBJ2-7	ASSSSTGVGYEQY
TRBV20-1	TRBJ2-7	SASGLFYEQY
TRBV29-1	TRBJ2-1	SVWTSGSGEQF
TRBV2	TRBJ2-7	ASSVQLGTGDYEQY
TRBV2	TRBJ1-2	ASRRGGIDGYT
TRBV7-9	TRBJ2-7	ASSPGRDRGPYEQY
TRBV12-3/TRBV12-4	TRBJ1-2	ASKGQAVSYGYT
TRBV25-1	TRBJ2-1	ASGVIGEQF
TRBV6-2/TRBV6-3	TRBJ2-2	ASSYPSGSYTGELF
TRBV19	TRBJ2-7	ASSLQGSGTASNEQY
TRBV27	TRBJ1-1	ASSSMTVYHEAF
TRBV20-1	TRBJ1-1	SARVGLTLSNTEAF
TRBV6-1	TRBJ2-3	ASLAGGTDTQY
TRBV5-1	TRBJ1-1	ASSSPGADEAF
TRBV5-1	TRBJ2-1	ASSLGGQGNHEQF
TRBV11-2	TRBJ2-7	ASSLYSGPAYEQY
TRBV6-2/TRBV6-3	TRBJ1-4	ASSYSRDNEKLF
TRBV11-3	TRBJ2-1	ASSSFRGETVDYNEQF
TRBV20-1	TRBJ2-5	SAINPILYQETQY
TRBV19	TRBJ2-7	ASKPGTGFYEQY
TRBV4-1	TRBJ2-3	ASSQDRGGSTDTQY
TRBV7-9	TRBJ1-1	ASRGIDTEAF
TRBV30	TRBJ1-2	AWSVGTSYGYT
TRBV20-1	TRBJ2-1	SARVSAQIYNEQF
TRBV28	TRBJ2-3	ASSRDIFYTDTQY
TRBV4-2	TRBJ2-2	ASSQGVIGSGTPNTGELF
TRBV28	TRBJ1-5	ATRPAGIDQPQH
TRBV12-3/TRBV12-4	TRBJ1-5	ASSTEGSNQPQH
TRBV27	TRBJ2-1	ASSLGVLAENEQF
TRBV6-5	TRBJ2-7	ASSIGPGTYEQY
TRBV2	TRBJ1-2	ASSGYGYT
TRBV20-1	TRBJ2-3	SARRGGGLTDTQY